Below are 25 T cell receptor beta chains sequenced from a single sample in a study of blood T cell repertoires in COVID-19. The table came from immunoSEQ multiplex PCR; TCRdb's copy has only in-frame clones and leaves some out. The sample consists of 200,000 or so clones, around 90% of them appearing once. Sequencing was done on a sample of PBMCs or T cells enriched from blood (not recorded which). Receptors were obtained from a woman in her twenties or thirties who had been exposed to COVID-19.

The gene calls are TRBV5-4 and TRBJ2-3; no firm D call. This CDR3 is built from 16 residues. Germline V gene sequence: CDR1 SGHNT, CDR2 YYREEE (reference sequence). Trimming stripped 1 base from V and 0 bases from J, with 12 bases between. The CDR3 is CASSLSAGPSTDTQYF. The CDR3 DNA sequence: TGTGCCAGCAGCTTGTCGGCAGGCCCCAGCACAGATACGCAGTATTTT.

Written as DNA, the CDR3 is TGTGCCAGCAGCCCCGGACAGGGTGGCACCGGGGAGCTGTTTTTT. Encoded protein: CASSPGQGGTGELFF. This sequence joins TRBV7-3 and TRBJ2-2; TRBD1 matches 8 bases. The CDR3 totals 15 residues. Unmatched junction bases numbered 6, after V lost 5 bases and J lost 4 bases. Germline V gene sequence: CDR1 SGHTA, CDR2 FQGTGA.

The chain is built from TRBV5-1 and TRBJ1-2; 8 nucleotides match TRBD1. This CDR3 region has 14 residues. The germline CDR1 and CDR2 sequences are SGHRS and YFSETQ. Unmatched junction bases numbered 9, after V lost 3 bases and J lost 8 bases. The CDR3 coding sequence is TGCGCCAGCAGCTATACGGGACAGGCTCAAGGCTACACCTTC. Translating gives CASSYTGQAQGYTF.

The V gene is TRBV2, the J gene TRBJ2-5; D gene uncertain. Germline CDR1 reads SNHLY; CDR2 reads FYNNEI. CDR3 length equals 12 residues. Trimming removed 6 bases at V and 0 bases at J, with 5 bases between. CDR3 amino acids: CASSGYQETQYF. In DNA form, the CDR3 reads TGTGCCAGCAGCGGGTACCAAGAGACCCAGTACTTC.

In its sample, this clone was seen a few times. The chain has TRBV10-1 and TRBJ2-3; D is unclear. Germline V gives CDR1 WNHNN, CDR2 SYGVQD (reference sequence). This CDR3 contains 15 residues. The germline V and J ends were trimmed by 3 bases and 1 base, with 11 bases remaining between them. As DNA, the CDR3 is TGCGCCAGCAGTGAATCTTCTCTACGCACAGATACGCAGTATTTT. Its protein is CASSESSLRTDTQYF.

The chain couples TRBV5-4 to TRBJ1-4; D uncertain. The length of the CDR3 is 13 residues. With 1 base removed from V and 7 bases from J, the gap between germline ends came to 8 bases. Germline values: CDR1 SGHNT, CDR2 YYREEE (reference sequence). This CDR3 reads CASSLTVSEKLFF. The CDR3, as DNA: TGTGCCAGCAGCTTGACAGTATCTGAAAAACTGTTTTTT.

The sample holds a few counts of this clone. The chain combines TRBV4-1 with TRBJ1-2; unclear D gene. V lost 1 base to trimming and J lost 8 bases, with 11 bases between them. The CDR3 contains 13 residues. Germline CDR1 MGHRA, CDR2 YSYEKL. CDR3 amino acids: CASSQGGLTGYTF. In DNA, the CDR3 is TGCGCCAGCAGCCAAGGAGGCCTGACGGGCTACACCTTC.

The chain has TRBV7-9 and TRBJ2-7, with D possibly matching TRBD2 (6 bases). The CDR3 runs 14 residues. Trimming cost V 3 bases and J 0 bases, with 9 bases left between them. Germline V gives CDR1 SEHNR, CDR2 FQNEAQ (reference sequence). CDR3 nucleotide sequence: TGTGCCAGCAGCTTGGCGGGACCCTCCTACGAGCAGTACTTC. Translating it yields CASSLAGPSYEQYF.

V and J are TRBV7-2 and TRBJ2-7, with 13 bases fitting TRBD2. Germline V gives CDR1 SGHTA, CDR2 FQGNSA. There are 14 residues in the CDR3. With V trimmed by 7 bases and J by 4 bases, 4 bases remained unmatched. Here the CDR3 DNA reads TGTGCCAGCACAAGGACTAGCGGGAGTTACGAGCAGTACTTC. It encodes CASTRTSGSYEQYF.

The chain couples TRBV6-5 to TRBJ2-1, with a possible D match to TRBD2 (5 bases). Germline V CDR1 and CDR2: MNHEY, SVGAGI. Trimming removed 5 bases from V and 4 bases from J, with 12 bases in between. The CDR3 covers 14 residues. The CDR3 sequence is CASSPGLDYNEQFF. The CDR3 coding sequence is TGTGCCAGCAGTCCAGGACTGGATTACAATGAGCAGTTCTTC.

The chain carries TRBV18 and TRBJ2-1; tentative D call: TRBD2 (6 bases). Germline V gives CDR1 KGHSH, CDR2 LQKENI. The CDR3 spans 16 residues. Trimming pared 1 base from V and 1 base from J, leaving 11 bases between. The CDR3 nucleotides are TGTGCCAGCTCACCACTCGGGAGCGTTTCCTACAATGAGCAGTTCTTC. This translates into CASSPLGSVSYNEQFF. The variable domain in full, with the rest retrieved from reference TRBV18 and TRBJ2-1, is NAGVMQNPRHLVRRRGQEARLRCSPMKGHSHVYWYRQLPEEGLKFMVYLQKENIIDESGMPKERFSAEFPKEGPSILRIQQVVRGDSAAYFCASSPLGSVSYNEQFFGPGTRLTVL.

The chain couples TRBV29-1 to TRBJ1-2; TRBD1 might be the D (5 bases). V gave up 4 bases and J gave up 0 bases, with 15 bases separating them. The CDR3 length is 15 residues. Germline CDR1 reads SQVTM; CDR2 reads ANQGSEA. CDR3 sequence: CSVGGQHAPNYGYTF. In DNA form, the CDR3 reads TGCAGCGTTGGGGGCCAACACGCACCTAACTATGGCTACACCTTC.

This clone was seen more than once but under ten times. The V and J genes are TRBV4-1 and TRBJ2-2, with 11 bases identical to TRBD2. This CDR3 region has 20 residues. The V and J ends lost 1 base and 4 bases, in that order; junction bases with no gene match: 14. Germline V gives CDR1 MGHRA, CDR2 YSYEKL. The CDR3 reads CASSQVKITSGSFGTGELFF. The CDR3 coding sequence is TGCGCCAGCAGCCAAGTGAAAATAACTAGCGGGAGCTTTGGCACCGGGGAGCTGTTTTTT.

This clone was recorded a few times. The CDR3 nucleotides are TGTGCCAGCAGCCCCCTTTCCTCAGAAGGGACAGGGTTTACTGAAGCTTTCTTT. Protein: CASSPLSSEGTGFTEAFF. V and J are TRBV21-1 and TRBJ1-1; no check of the table's D call, TRBD1, against the DNA was made. TRBV21-1 is listed as a pseudogene. The CDR3 runs to 18 residues.

In DNA, the CDR3 is TGTGCCAGCAGCTTGGACAGCCTGCACACCTTC. The encoded protein is CASSLDSLHTF. The gene calls are TRBV7-2 and TRBJ1-2; weak D call: TRBD1 (6 bases). The CDR3 totals 11 residues. The germline gives CDR1 SGHTA, CDR2 FQGNSA. V shed 3 bases and J shed 12 bases, with 11 bases lying between them.

On this clone itself: An end of the junction differs from the germline gene, which may be a read error. The gene calls are TRBV10-2 and TRBJ2-1; a weak D match, TRBD1 (6 bases). Germline V gives CDR1 WSHSY, CDR2 SAAADI. CDR3 length: 17 amino acids. CDR3 sequence: CASRDFTGTISYNEQFF. The CDR3 DNA reads as TGCGCCAGCCGTGATTTCACCGGGACAATTTCCTACAATGAGCAGTTCTTC.

The chain is built from TRBV4-1 and TRBJ2-2; 14 bases match TRBD2. Germline lookup yields CDR1 MGHRA and CDR2 YSYEKL. This CDR3 is built from 19 residues. V was pared by 4 bases and J by 3 bases, with 10 bases of the junction left unmatched. The CDR3, as DNA: TGCGCCAGCAGCCGCCCCATAGGACTAGCGGGAGGTGACACCGGGGAGCTGTTTTTT. Its translation is CASSRPIGLAGGDTGELFF.

Details on this clone: The sample has other DNA sequences that encode this CDR3 too. CDR3 sequence (DNA): TGTGCCACTCACCGGGACACCTCCTACGAGCAGTACTTC. It specifies CATHRDTSYEQYF. The V gene is TRBV2, the J gene TRBJ2-7, with D perhaps matching TRBD1 (6 bases). Per the germline V gene, CDR1 is SNHLY and CDR2 is FYNNEI. This CDR3 region has 13 residues. V lost 10 bases and J lost 0, with 13 bases in between.

The chain recombines TRBV21-1 with TRBJ1-4; TRBD1 is the table's D call, not checked against the DNA. TRBV21-1 is a listed pseudogene. The CDR3 length is 15 residues. CDR3 in DNA: TGTGCCAGCAGCAAAGGACAGATTACTAATGAAAAACTGTTTTTT. Its protein is CASSKGQITNEKLFF.

CDR3 amino acids: CASSLSGNSPLHF. The CDR3 nucleotides read TGTGCCAGCAGCTTATCCGGGAATTCACCCCTCCACTTT. The rearrangement links TRBV7-3 to TRBJ1-6; no firm D call. The CDR3 spans 13 residues. The V end lost 2 bases, the J end lost 7 bases, and 6 bases lay between the germline ends. Germline CDR1 SGHTA, CDR2 FQGTGA. Drawing the rest from reference TRBV7-3 and TRBJ1-6, the complete variable domain is GAGVSQTPSNKVTEKGKYVELRCDPISGHTALYWYRQSLGQGPEFLIYFQGTGAADDSGLPNDRFFAVRPEGSVSTLKIQRTERGDSAVYLCASSLSGNSPLHFGNGTRLTVT.

V usage is TRBV20-1 and J usage is TRBJ2-7; 9 bases fit TRBD2. Germline CDR1 is DFQATT and CDR2 is SNEGSKA (reference sequence). CDR3 length: 11 amino acids. V lost 6 bases and J lost 4; bases outside the gene matches: 1. As DNA, the CDR3 is TGCAGTGCAAGCGGGGGGTACGAGCAGTACTTC. It translates to CSASGGYEQYF.

V is TRBV9 and J is TRBJ1-1; the D is unclear. Germline CDR1 is SGDLS and CDR2 is YYNGEE. The CDR3 has 16 residues. The germline V and J ends were trimmed by 3 bases and 1 base, with 16 bases remaining between them. This CDR3 reads CASSEKSESKNTEAFF. DNA for the CDR3: TGTGCCAGCAGCGAGAAGAGTGAGTCGAAGAACACTGAAGCTTTCTTT.

The V gene is TRBV3-1 (or the pseudogene TRBV3-2), the J gene TRBJ1-1; the D is unclear. Trimming stripped 3 bases from V and 5 bases from J, with 13 bases between. Germline V lookup: CDR1 LGHDT, CDR2 YNNKEL (reference sequence). The CDR3 extends over 14 amino acids. The CDR3 is CASSQSSGRTEAFF. The CDR3 nucleotides read TGTGCCAGCAGCCAGTCTAGCGGGCGGACTGAAGCTTTCTTT.

This clone was seen at least ten times. The chain carries TRBV11-2 and TRBJ2-7, with a possible D match to TRBD2 (5 bases). V gave up 5 bases and J gave up 3 bases, with 20 bases separating them. CDR1 and CDR2 (germline): SGHAT, FQNNGV. The CDR3 contains 16 residues. In nucleotides, the CDR3 is TGTGCCAGCAGCCCATTAGGGCGGGCCGGGGACTACGAGCAGTACTTC. This codes for CASSPLGRAGDYEQYF.

This chain joins TRBV6-5 and TRBJ1-1, with D perhaps TRBD1 (5 bases). The germline V gene encodes CDR1 MNHEY and CDR2 SVGAGI. This CDR3 region has 14 residues. Trimming left V 6 bases short and J 6 bases short, with 17 bases between. The DNA of the CDR3 is TGTGCCAGCAGGGGGCCTGGGTTTCAATCTGAAGCTTTCTTT. Amino acid sequence: CASRGPGFQSEAFF.